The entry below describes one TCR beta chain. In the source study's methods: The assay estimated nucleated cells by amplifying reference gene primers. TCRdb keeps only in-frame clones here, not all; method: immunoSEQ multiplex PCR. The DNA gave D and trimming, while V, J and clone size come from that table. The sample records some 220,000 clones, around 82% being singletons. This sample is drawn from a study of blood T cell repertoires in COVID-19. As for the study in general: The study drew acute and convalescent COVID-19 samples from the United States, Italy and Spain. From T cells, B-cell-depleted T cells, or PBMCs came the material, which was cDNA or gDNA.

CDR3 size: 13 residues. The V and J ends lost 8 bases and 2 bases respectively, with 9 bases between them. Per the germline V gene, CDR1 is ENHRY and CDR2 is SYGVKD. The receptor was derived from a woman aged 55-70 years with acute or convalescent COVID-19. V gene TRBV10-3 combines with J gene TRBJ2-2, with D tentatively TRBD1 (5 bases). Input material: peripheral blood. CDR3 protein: CAIQDSNTGELFF. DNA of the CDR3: TGTGCCATCCAAGACAGTAACACCGGGGAGCTGTTTTTT.